The 13 T cell receptor beta chains reported below all come from one sample, sequenced in a study of shared clonotypes between healthy human individuals. Libraries were prepared by immunoSEQ multiplex PCR; TCRdb keeps only in-frame clonotypes and omits some of them. Altogether approximately 500,000 clones are present, roughly 80% being singletons, with the ten largest covering 9.5% to 15%. The specimen sequenced was PBMCs. These receptor sequences come from a woman between 35 and 50 years old in good health. Some clones in this sample may be carry-over from other donors' samples.

This clone has ten or more counts. The identical CDR3 is also encoded by other nucleotide sequences in the sample. The chain combines TRBV5-1 with TRBJ1-1; D ambiguous. Germline-derived CDR1 and CDR2 are SGHRS and YFSETQ. This CDR3 spans 16 amino acids. The germline V and J ends were trimmed by 1 base and 2 bases, with 15 bases remaining between them. The CDR3 DNA is TGCGCCAGCAGCTTGCGGGGTCGGGTCCTTAACACTGAAGCTTTCTTT. Amino acid sequence: CASSLRGRVLNTEAFF. Complete variable domain (other parts from reference TRBV5-1 and TRBJ1-1): KAGVTQTPRYLIKTRGQQVTLSCSPISGHRSVSWYQQTPGQGLQFLFEYFSETQRNKGNFPGRFSGRQFSNSRSEMNVSTLELGDSALYLCASSLRGRVLNTEAFFGQGTRLTVV.

This sequence joins TRBV4-2 and TRBJ2-3; D is undetermined. The CDR3 has 13 amino acids. The V end lost 0 bases, the J end lost 2 bases, and 3 bases lay between the germline ends. Germline assignment: CDR1 LGHNA and CDR2 YNFKEQ. This CDR3 reads CASSQEYTDTQYF. CDR3 DNA: TGTGCCAGCAGCCAAGAATACACAGATACGCAGTATTTT.

On this clone itself: A read error likely explains this, since a far larger clone differs by one base. This chain uses TRBV5-1 with TRBJ1-2; 7 bases agree with TRBD1. CDR1 is SGHRS and CDR2 is YFSETQ in the germline V gene. The CDR3 is 13 residues long. The CDR3 region is CAISLQGNYGYTF. For the CDR3, the DNA is TGCGCCATCAGCTTACAGGGGAACTATGGCTACACCTTC.

The gene calls are TRBV11-2 and TRBJ2-7; a weak D match, TRBD2 (5 bases). This CDR3 spans 11 amino acids. Trimming took off 11 bases at V and 2 bases at J, with 10 bases between the two ends. The V gene's germline CDR1 is SGHAT and CDR2 FQNNGV. CDR3 loop: CASRAAYEQYF. The CDR3 DNA follows: TGTGCCTCGAGGGCCGCCTACGAGCAGTACTTC. Full variable domain (outside the CDR3, taken from reference TRBV11-2 and TRBJ2-7): EAGVAQSPRYKIIEKRQSVAFWCNPISGHATLYWYQQILGQGPKLLIQFQNNGVVDDSQLPKDRFSAERLKGVDSTLKIQPAKLEDSAVYLCASRAAYEQYFGPGTRLTVT.

This clone was found a few times. V usage is TRBV19 and J usage is TRBJ1-4, with D unclear. The germline CDR1 and CDR2 sequences are LNHDA and SQIVND (reference sequence). Between the trimmed V and J ends, which lost 4 bases and 3 bases, there was a span of 9 bases. The CDR3 spans 14 residues. The CDR3 sequence is CASSTGDSNEKLFF. CDR3 DNA: TGTGCCAGTAGTACAGGAGATTCTAATGAAAAACTGTTTTTT.

The chain combines TRBV7-2 with TRBJ2-3, with TRBD2 identical over 14 bases. Per the germline V gene, CDR1 is SGHTA and CDR2 is FQGNSA. J lost 2 bases, V lost 6 bases, and 7 bases had no gene match. This CDR3 comprises 17 residues. The CDR3 DNA is TGTGCCAGCAGTCTCAGACTAGCGGGAGGGCCCACAGATACGCAGTATTTT. Translated, it gives CASSLRLAGGPTDTQYF.

V gene TRBV5-4 combines with J gene TRBJ2-1; no clear D. Trimming removed 5 bases from V and 8 bases from J, with 20 bases in between. CDR1 and CDR2 (germline): SGHNT, YYREEE (reference sequence). The CDR3 consists of 15 residues. CDR3 region: CASRNIGSLAYEQFF. Written as DNA, the CDR3 is TGTGCCAGCAGGAACATTGGATCGTTAGCATATGAGCAGTTCTTC.

The rearrangement joins TRBV5-1 to TRBJ1-2; 7 nucleotides match TRBD1. Germline V lookup: CDR1 SGHRS, CDR2 YFSETQ. This CDR3 spans 15 amino acids. J gave up 0 bases and V 7 bases, and 9 bases lay outside the gene matches. The CDR3 coding sequence is TGCGCCAGCTCGGCAGGGGGTAGCGCTAACTATGGCTACACCTTC. Its protein product is CASSAGGSANYGYTF.

The V and J genes are TRBV15 and TRBJ1-5; a weak D match, TRBD1 (5 bases). This CDR3 comprises 17 residues. Germline values: CDR1 LNHNV, CDR2 YYDKDF (reference sequence). Trimming took off 0 bases at V and 5 bases at J, with 17 bases between the two ends. DNA for the CDR3: TGTGCCACCAGCAGAGACGGGGGTGTCAGGTATGATCAGCCCCAGCATTTT. This gives the protein CATSRDGGVRYDQPQHF.

The rearrangement uses TRBV6-6 and TRBJ1-5; 7 nucleotides agree with TRBD1. Germline values: CDR1 MNHNY, CDR2 SVGAGI (reference sequence). Trimming cost V 6 bases and J 1 base; bases outside gene matches: 6. This CDR3 spans 15 amino acids. The CDR3 DNA reads TGTGCCAGCAGGGATCCGGGACAGAGCAATCAGCCCCAGCATTTT. This codes for CASRDPGQSNQPQHF.

The CDR3 region is CASSLVGGYEQYF. The CDR3, as DNA: TGTGCCAGCAGCCTTGTGGGGGGCTACGAGCAGTACTTC. This chain joins TRBV5-4 and TRBJ2-7; a possible D gene is TRBD2 (6 bases). The CDR3 covers 13 residues. V shed 4 bases and J shed 3 bases, with 11 bases lying between them. Germline CDR1 reads SGHNT; CDR2 reads YYREEE (reference sequence).

The gene calls are TRBV7-6 and TRBJ2-6, with D unresolved. V lost 5 bases, J lost 0 bases, and 14 bases lay in between. This CDR3 contains 17 residues. Germline CDR1 is SGHVS and CDR2 is FNYEAQ. The CDR3 DNA sequence: TGTGCCAGCAGCCCCATGGCCCGGGTCTCTGGGGCCAACGTCCTGACTTTC. Protein product: CASSPMARVSGANVLTF.

Concerning this clone: This likely came from a read error, as a far larger clone is one base away. The genes are TRBV2 and TRBJ2-5; the match to TRBD2 covers 8 bases. The J call may not be correct, given that the DNA end is closer to TRBJ2-7. The length of the CDR3 is 13 residues. Germline assignment: CDR1 SNHLY and CDR2 FYNNEI. CDR3 in DNA: TGTGCCAGCAGTGCGGGAGGGGACTACGAGCAGTACTTC. The encoded protein is CASSAGGDYEQYF.